The next 28 T cell receptor beta chains were all read from a single sample in a study of Ad26.COV2.S vaccination and SARS-CoV-2 variants. Treatment of the sample: 15 to 20 received Ad26.COV2.S at low or high dose, single or two shots; a few received placebo; per-sample allocation not given. On day 63 after the first injection, vaccine and placebo recipients gave samples. The table came from immunoSEQ multiplex PCR; TCRdb's copy has only in-frame clones and leaves some out. The sample holds approximately 450,000 clones, 80% to 95% seen once. This specimen was peripheral blood, taken in a trial of Ad26.COV2.S vaccine versus placebo. The receptors derive from a person between 18 and 60 years old who received the Ad26.COV2.S COVID-19 vaccine or a placebo.

This rearrangement joins TRBV21-1 to TRBJ2-7; the table's D call, TRBD1, was not checked against the DNA. TRBV21-1 is a listed pseudogene. This CDR3 has 13 residues. CDR3 loop: CASRGQGFYEQYF. As DNA, the CDR3 is TGTGCCAGCAGGGGACAGGGGTTTTACGAGCAGTACTTC.

As DNA, the CDR3 is TGTGCCAGCAGCGGTCGAGCGGGAGGCGAGACCCAGTACTTC. Amino acid sequence: CASSGRAGGETQYF. The rearrangement uses TRBV7-9 and TRBJ2-5; TRBD2 matches 9 bases. The germline CDR1 and CDR2 sequences are SEHNR and FQNEAQ (reference sequence). The CDR3 runs to 14 residues. V lost 5 bases, J lost 5 bases, and 6 bases stayed unmatched.

This clone was seen once. The gene calls are TRBV7-3 and TRBJ2-3, with D perhaps TRBD1 (5 bases). This CDR3 has 14 residues. Germline CDR1 SGHTA, CDR2 FQGTGA. Trimming took off 2 bases at V and 7 bases at J, with 13 bases between the two ends. The CDR3 DNA follows: TGTGCCAGCAGCTTACACGGCCAGGGTTATACGCAGTATTTT. Translating it yields CASSLHGQGYTQYF.

CDR3 sequence reads: CASSEFGTPGTFYEQYF. The CDR3 DNA reads TGTGCCAGCAGTGAATTTGGGACCCCGGGGACCTTCTACGAGCAGTACTTC. The V gene is TRBV2, the J gene TRBJ2-7; possibly TRBD1 or TRBD2 for D (5 bases each). V shed 2 bases and J shed 3 bases, with 20 bases lying between them. In germline, CDR1 is SNHLY, CDR2 FYNNEI. The length of the CDR3 is 17 residues.

The rearrangement joins TRBV27 to TRBJ1-6; a weak D match, TRBD1 (5 bases). Germline CDR1 reads MNHEY; CDR2 reads SMNVEV (reference sequence). The CDR3 length is 14 residues. Trimming left V 2 bases short and J 9 bases short, with 11 bases between. CDR3 coding DNA: TGTGCCAGCAGTTTAGGGGGGGATAGTTCACCCCTCCACTTT. Its protein product is CASSLGGDSSPLHF.

This chain joins TRBV5-8 and TRBJ2-3; 14 positions agree with TRBD2. Germline assignment: CDR1 SGHTS and CDR2 YDEGEE. Trimming took 4 bases from V and 6 from J; bases not matched to a gene: 4. The CDR3 is made up of 15 amino acids. The CDR3 sequence: CASSVGLAGVDTQYF. DNA for the CDR3: TGTGCCAGCAGCGTGGGACTAGCGGGAGTCGATACGCAGTATTTT.

The rearrangement uses TRBV9 and TRBJ2-1; D ambiguous. Trimming cost V 1 base and J 8 bases, with 13 bases left between them. CDR3 length: 14 amino acids. Per the germline V gene, CDR1 is SGDLS and CDR2 is YYNGEE. CDR3 protein: CASSVSDLPDEQFF. The CDR3 DNA follows: TGTGCCAGCAGCGTAAGCGACTTACCGGATGAGCAGTTCTTC.

This chain uses TRBV29-1 with TRBJ2-2; D gene ambiguous. Per the germline V gene, CDR1 is SQVTM and CDR2 is ANQGSEA. This CDR3 is 12 amino acids long. V was pared by 4 bases and J by 2 bases, with 5 bases between. The CDR3 sequence is CSVALNTGELFF. Written as DNA, the CDR3 is TGCAGCGTTGCTTTAAACACCGGGGAGCTGTTTTTT.

Remarks on this clone: This specimen includes other DNA sequences encoding the same CDR3. The chain employs TRBV7-2 and TRBJ2-1, with unresolved D. Germline-derived CDR1 and CDR2 are SGHTA and FQGNSA. The CDR3 spans 13 residues. The V end lost 3 bases, the J end lost 4 bases, and 7 bases lay between the germline ends. The CDR3 reads CASSFGTYNEQFF. The CDR3, as DNA: TGTGCCAGCAGCTTTGGAACGTACAATGAGCAGTTCTTC. Drawing the rest from reference TRBV7-2 and TRBJ2-1, the complete variable domain is GAGVSQSPSNKVTEKGKDVELRCDPISGHTALYWYRQSLGQGLEFLIYFQGNSAPDKSGLPSDRFSAERTGGSVSTLTIQRTQQEDSAVYLCASSFGTYNEQFFGPGTRLTVL.

J is TRBJ2-3 and V is TRBV6-5; D not certain. V was pared by 0 bases and J by 0 bases, with 10 bases between. The CDR3 runs 16 residues. The germline V gene encodes CDR1 MNHEY and CDR2 SVGAGI. The CDR3 region is CASSYSPDLSTDTQYF. CDR3 nucleotide sequence: TGTGCCAGCAGTTACTCGCCGGACCTCAGCACAGATACGCAGTATTTT.

The genes are TRBV19 and TRBJ2-1, with 8 bases lining up with TRBD2. V lost 0 bases to trimming and J lost 1 base; unmatched junction nucleotides: 11. The CDR3 runs 19 residues. The germline V gene encodes CDR1 LNHDA and CDR2 SQIVND (reference sequence). This CDR3 reads CASSIEYYSGRGSYNEQFF. Here the CDR3 DNA reads TGTGCCAGTAGTATAGAATACTACAGCGGGAGAGGGTCCTACAATGAGCAGTTCTTC. Full variable domain (missing parts from reference TRBV19 and TRBJ2-1): DGGITQSPKYLFRKEGQNVTLSCEQNLNHDAMYWYRQDPGQGLRLIYYSQIVNDFQKGDIAEGYSVSREKKESFPLTVTSAQKNPTAFYLCASSIEYYSGRGSYNEQFFGPGTRLTVL.

The chain is built from TRBV18 and TRBJ2-3, with D possibly TRBD2 on 6 matching bases. The CDR3 spans 15 residues. CDR1 and CDR2 (germline): KGHSH, LQKENI. Trimming stripped 1 base from V and 2 bases from J, with 10 bases between. In DNA, the CDR3 is TGTGCCAGCTCACCACGGCGGGAAGACACAGATACGCAGTATTTT. This codes for CASSPRREDTDTQYF. Full variable domain (rest looked up from reference TRBV18 and TRBJ2-3): NAGVMQNPRHLVRRRGQEARLRCSPMKGHSHVYWYRQLPEEGLKFMVYLQKENIIDESGMPKERFSAEFPKEGPSILRIQQVVRGDSAAYFCASSPRREDTDTQYFGPGTRLTVL.

V is TRBV28 and J is TRBJ1-5; possibly TRBD1 for D (6 bases). The CDR3 runs to 15 residues. V shed 5 bases and J shed 3 bases, with 14 bases lying between them. The V gene's germline CDR1 is MDHEN and CDR2 SYDVKM. DNA of the CDR3: TGTGCCAGCAGTACGTACACAGGGTACAATCAGCCCCAGCATTTT. Translating it yields CASSTYTGYNQPQHF.

The chain is built from TRBV28 and TRBJ1-2; D uncertain. The CDR3 contains 13 residues. Germline V lookup: CDR1 MDHEN, CDR2 SYDVKM. The V and J ends lost 4 bases and 8 bases respectively, with 14 bases between them. The CDR3 region is CASSSSSRRGYTF. The DNA for the CDR3 is TGTGCCAGCAGTTCGTCCTCTAGGAGAGGCTACACCTTC.

The V gene is TRBV19, the J gene TRBJ1-3; D might be TRBD1 (5 bases). This CDR3 is 16 amino acids long. The germline gives CDR1 LNHDA, CDR2 SQIVND (reference sequence). Trimming left V 3 bases short and J 0 bases short, with 12 bases between. The CDR3 reads CASSIAGTDSGNTIYF. In nucleotides, the CDR3 is TGTGCCAGTAGTATCGCCGGGACGGACTCTGGAAACACCATATATTTT.

The chain recombines TRBV28 with TRBJ2-7; perhaps D is TRBD1 or TRBD2 (5 bases each). V was shortened by 6 bases and J by 0 bases, with 15 bases between the two germline ends. CDR1 and CDR2 from the germline V gene are MDHEN and SYDVKM. The CDR3 extends over 15 amino acids. The CDR3 sequence is CASSSGRLSSYEQYF. The CDR3 DNA follows: TGTGCCAGCAGCTCGGGACGGCTGAGCTCCTACGAGCAGTACTTC.

The genes are TRBV28 and TRBJ2-3; D is uncertain. Germline values: CDR1 MDHEN, CDR2 SYDVKM. The CDR3 length is 12 residues. With 8 bases removed from V and 14 bases from J, the gap between germline ends came to 20 bases. This CDR3 is CASGESSSSRYF. CDR3 coding DNA: TGTGCCAGCGGAGAGTCGTCCTCCTCGCGGTATTTT.

CDR3 nucleotide sequence: TGTGCCAGCAGCTTACGAAGACTAGGGGGGACTTCCTACAATGAGCAGTTCTTC. Its protein is CASSLRRLGGTSYNEQFF. The rearrangement links TRBV7-8 to TRBJ2-1; D tentatively fits TRBD1 or TRBD2 (6 bases each). V gave up 2 bases and J gave up 1 base, with 18 bases separating them. CDR1 and CDR2 from the germline V gene are SGHVS and FQNEAQ. CDR3 length: 18 amino acids.

The rearrangement links TRBV4-3 to TRBJ2-2; D call uncertain. The CDR3 loop spans 14 amino acids. The germline V and J ends were trimmed by 2 bases and 4 bases, with 8 bases remaining between them. Germline CDR1 reads LGHNA; CDR2 reads YSLEER. The CDR3: CASSQIGSTGELFF. Here the CDR3 DNA reads TGCGCCAGCAGCCAAATTGGTTCCACCGGGGAGCTGTTTTTT.

The gene calls are TRBV6-5 and TRBJ1-4, with 9 bases matching TRBD1. CDR3 length: 13 amino acids. The germline gives CDR1 MNHEY, CDR2 SVGAGI. V lost 6 bases to trimming and J lost 7 bases; unmatched junction nucleotides: 3. For the CDR3, the DNA is TGTGCCAGCAGAAGACAGGGGGGTGAAAAACTGTTTTTT. Protein product: CASRRQGGEKLFF.

V is TRBV5-4 and J is TRBJ2-1; 9 bases are shared with TRBD1. CDR1 SGHNT and CDR2 YYREEE come from the germline V gene (reference sequence). The CDR3 is 15 amino acids. Trimming removed 2 bases from V and 4 bases from J; junction bases left unmatched: 4. CDR3 protein: CASSFLGQGYNEQFF. For the CDR3, the DNA is TGTGCCAGCAGCTTCCTGGGACAGGGTTACAATGAGCAGTTCTTC.

This sequence joins TRBV27 and TRBJ2-7; D remains ambiguous. V was trimmed by 1 base and J by 5 bases, leaving 15 bases between them. The CDR3 runs to 15 residues. From germline, CDR1 is MNHEY and CDR2 SMNVEV (reference sequence). DNA for the CDR3: TGTGCCAGCAGTTTATACGGCCCCTACTCGGACGAGCAGTACTTC. Translation: CASSLYGPYSDEQYF.

The V gene is TRBV28, the J gene TRBJ2-3, with TRBD1 matching over 10 bases. The CDR3 totals 16 residues. The junction had 12 bases not matched to a gene; V was cut back by 5 bases and J by 7 bases. Germline assignment: CDR1 MDHEN and CDR2 SYDVKM. This chain's CDR3 is CASSTPGTGVGNTQYF. Here the CDR3 DNA reads TGTGCCAGCAGTACACCCGGGACAGGGGTTGGAAATACGCAGTATTTT.

V is TRBV27 and J is TRBJ2-3; 7 bases match TRBD2. This CDR3 spans 15 amino acids. Germline V gene data show CDR1 as MNHEY and CDR2 as SMNVEV (reference sequence). V shed 4 bases, J shed 2 bases, and the junction held 6 bases outside the gene matches. The chain's CDR3 is CASSSIGRLTDTQYF. CDR3 nucleotide sequence: TGTGCCAGCAGTTCCATCGGGAGGCTCACAGATACGCAGTATTTT.

The chain recombines TRBV6-2 or TRBV6-3 with TRBJ2-7; 7 bases map to TRBD1. The CDR3 totals 12 residues. After removal of 2 bases from V and 5 bases from J, the junction contained 0 bases not matched to a gene. The germline V gene has CDR1 MNHEY and CDR2 SVGEGT. CDR3 coding DNA: TGTGCCAGCAGTTACCAGGGGGACGAGCAGTACTTC. The encoded protein is CASSYQGDEQYF.

The chain combines TRBV18 with TRBJ2-6; D gene uncertain. V gave up 6 bases and J gave up 11 bases, with 17 bases separating them. The CDR3 spans 14 residues. CDR1 and CDR2 from the germline V gene are KGHSH and LQKENI. Written as DNA, the CDR3 is TGTGCCAGCTCCCCTCCCGGACGTTTGGACGTCCTGACTTTC. It is translated as CASSPPGRLDVLTF.

This clone came up once. This sequence joins TRBV6-2 or TRBV6-3 and TRBJ2-1; 10 bases fit TRBD2. The trim removed 0 bases at V and 4 bases at J, leaving 9 bases unmatched. The CDR3 contains 18 residues. CDR1 is MNHEY and CDR2 is SVGEGT in the germline V gene. The CDR3 region is CASSYSLLSGRGYNEQFF. The CDR3 DNA is TGTGCCAGCAGTTACTCCCTCCTCAGCGGGAGGGGTTACAATGAGCAGTTCTTC.

The V gene is TRBV27, the J gene TRBJ2-7; no definite D call. Germline lookup yields CDR1 MNHEY and CDR2 SMNVEV (reference sequence). V was trimmed by 6 bases and J by 2 bases, leaving 17 bases between them. The CDR3 extends over 15 amino acids. Here the CDR3 reads CASSSNTATTYEQYF. The CDR3 bases are TGTGCCAGCAGCAGTAATACCGCGACAACCTACGAGCAGTACTTC.